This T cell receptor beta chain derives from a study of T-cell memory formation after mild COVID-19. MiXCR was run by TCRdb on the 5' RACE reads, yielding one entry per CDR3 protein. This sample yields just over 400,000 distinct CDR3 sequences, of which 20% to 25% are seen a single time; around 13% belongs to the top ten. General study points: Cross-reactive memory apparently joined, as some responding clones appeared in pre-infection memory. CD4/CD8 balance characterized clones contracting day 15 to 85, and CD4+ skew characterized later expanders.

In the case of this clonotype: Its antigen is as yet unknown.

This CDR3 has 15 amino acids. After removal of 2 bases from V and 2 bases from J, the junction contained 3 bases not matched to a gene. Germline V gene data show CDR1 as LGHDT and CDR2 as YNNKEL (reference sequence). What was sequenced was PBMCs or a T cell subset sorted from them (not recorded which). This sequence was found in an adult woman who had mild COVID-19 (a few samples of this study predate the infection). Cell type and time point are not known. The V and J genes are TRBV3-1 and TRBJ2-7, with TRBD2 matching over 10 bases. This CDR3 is CASSQLAGVTYEQYF. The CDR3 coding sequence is TGTGCCAGCAGCCAACTAGCGGGGGTTACCTACGAGCAGTACTTC.